One and the same sample provided the 5 T cell receptor beta chains below, sequenced in a study of blood T cell repertoires in COVID-19. Assay: immunoSEQ multiplex PCR; the TCRdb copy retains only in-frame clones and omits some. The sample lists 130,000 to 150,000 clones; approximately 80% were seen once. Sequencing was carried out using peripheral blood. These receptor sequences come from a man between 60 and 70 years old with active or convalescent COVID-19.

V usage is TRBV11-2 and J usage is TRBJ1-1; the D is unclear. Germline CDR1 reads SGHAT; CDR2 reads FQNNGV. The CDR3 spans 15 residues. V lost 1 base to trimming and J lost 1 base, with 10 bases between them. In nucleotides, the CDR3 is TGTGCCAGCAGCTTAGGCGGGATAAGGAACACTGAAGCTTTCTTT. Its translation: CASSLGGIRNTEAFF.

This clone appeared a few times. V gene TRBV19 combines with J gene TRBJ1-2, with unresolved D. Trimming took 3 bases from V and 7 from J, leaving 15 bases between them. The CDR3 contains 14 residues. Germline CDR1 reads LNHDA; CDR2 reads SQIVND (reference sequence). The CDR3 protein is CASSISDSYGGYTF. Written as DNA, the CDR3 is TGTGCCAGTAGTATCTCCGACTCTTATGGTGGCTACACCTTC.

CDR3 loop: CASSLAPRGRLFYNEQFF. CDR3 nucleotides: TGTGCCAGCAGCTTAGCTCCTCGCGGGAGGCTCTTCTACAATGAGCAGTTCTTC. This rearrangement joins TRBV7-2 to TRBJ2-1; 8 bases match TRBD2. This CDR3 has 18 residues. V was clipped by 0 bases and J by 3 bases; unmatched bases: 10. Germline V gene lookup returns CDR1 SGHTA and CDR2 FQGNSA.

V gene TRBV29-1 combines with J gene TRBJ2-5; D not resolved. The length of the CDR3 is 13 residues. Deletions cut 3 bases from V and 0 bases from J, with 8 bases between. Looked up from germline, CDR1 is SQVTM and CDR2 is ANQGSEA. The CDR3 DNA follows: TGCAGCGTTGAGTCCCTGTACCAAGAGACCCAGTACTTC. It yields the protein CSVESLYQETQYF. The whole variable domain, filled in from reference TRBV29-1 and TRBJ2-5, reads SAVISQKPSRDICQRGTSLTIQCQVDSQVTMMFWYRQQPGQSLTLIATANQGSEATYESGFVIDKFPISRPNLTFSTLTVSNMSPEDSSIYLCSVESLYQETQYFGPGTRLLVL.

This chain uses TRBV14 with TRBJ2-7; 8 nucleotides align to TRBD2. V lost 4 bases, J lost 5 bases, and 7 bases stayed unmatched. In germline, CDR1 is SGHDN, CDR2 FVKESK. The CDR3 is 14 residues long. The CDR3 sequence is CASSLAGPRDEQYF. CDR3 DNA sequence: TGTGCCAGCAGCCTAGCGGGGCCTCGGGACGAGCAGTACTTC. The entire variable domain, with the rest obtained from reference TRBV14 and TRBJ2-7, is as follows: EAGVTQFPSHSVIEKGQTVTLRCDPISGHDNLYWYRRVMGKEIKFLLHFVKESKQDESGMPNNRFLAERTGGTYSTLKVQPAELEDSGVYFCASSLAGPRDEQYFGPGTRLTVT.